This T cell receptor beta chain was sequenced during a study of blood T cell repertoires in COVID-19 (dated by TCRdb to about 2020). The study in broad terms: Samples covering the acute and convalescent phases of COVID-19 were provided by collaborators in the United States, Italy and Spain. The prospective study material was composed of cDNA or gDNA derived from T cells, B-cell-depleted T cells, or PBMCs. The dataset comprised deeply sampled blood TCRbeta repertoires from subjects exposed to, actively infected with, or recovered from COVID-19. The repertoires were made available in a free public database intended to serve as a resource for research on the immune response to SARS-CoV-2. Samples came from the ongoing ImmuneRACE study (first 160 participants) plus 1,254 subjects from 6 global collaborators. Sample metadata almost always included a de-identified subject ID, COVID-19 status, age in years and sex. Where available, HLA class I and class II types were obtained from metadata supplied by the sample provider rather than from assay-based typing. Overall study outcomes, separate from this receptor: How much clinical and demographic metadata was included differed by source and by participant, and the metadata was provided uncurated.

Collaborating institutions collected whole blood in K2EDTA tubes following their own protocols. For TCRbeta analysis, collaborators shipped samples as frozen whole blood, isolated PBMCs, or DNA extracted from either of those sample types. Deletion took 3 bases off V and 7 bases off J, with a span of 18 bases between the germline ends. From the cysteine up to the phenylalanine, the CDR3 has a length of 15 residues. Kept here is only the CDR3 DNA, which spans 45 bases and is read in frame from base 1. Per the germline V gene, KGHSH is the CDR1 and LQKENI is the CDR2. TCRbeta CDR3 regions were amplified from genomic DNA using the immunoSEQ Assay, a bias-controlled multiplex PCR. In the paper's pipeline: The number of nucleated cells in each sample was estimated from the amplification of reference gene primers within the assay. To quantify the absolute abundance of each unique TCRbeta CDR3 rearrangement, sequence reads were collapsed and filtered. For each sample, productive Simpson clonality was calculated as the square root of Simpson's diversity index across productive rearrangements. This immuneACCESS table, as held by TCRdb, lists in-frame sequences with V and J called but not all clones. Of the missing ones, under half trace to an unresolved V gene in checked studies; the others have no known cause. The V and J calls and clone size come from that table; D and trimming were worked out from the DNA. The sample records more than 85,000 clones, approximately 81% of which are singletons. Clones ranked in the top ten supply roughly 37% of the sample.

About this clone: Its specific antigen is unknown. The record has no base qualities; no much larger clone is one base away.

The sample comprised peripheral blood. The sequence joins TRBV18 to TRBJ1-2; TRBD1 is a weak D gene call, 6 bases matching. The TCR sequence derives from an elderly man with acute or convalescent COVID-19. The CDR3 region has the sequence CASSPPPKIGGGYTF. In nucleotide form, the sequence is TGTGCCAGCTCACCCCCTCCGAAGATAGGGGGTGGCTACACCTTC.